This T cell receptor beta chain came from a study of OX40 agonist ivuxolimab in advanced cancers. As for this clone: Its antigen is currently unknown.

Broader study findings: It was also the case that some nonresponders had low normalized T-cell clonal expansion.

The length of the CDR3 is 15 residues. V gave up 0 bases and J gave up 4 bases; unmatched junction bases: 5. Germline V gene lookup returns CDR1 LGHNA and CDR2 YSLEER. Method: immunoSEQ multiplex PCR; TCRdb's copy keeps in-frame clones and lacks some. The sample includes some 65,000 clones, around 87% of them seen just once. The chain employs TRBV4-3 and TRBJ1-2; 7 positions agree with TRBD1. Sequencing was performed on CD4+ or CD8+ T cells sorted from blood, taken in a trial of the OX40 agonist ivuxolimab. The clonotype was recovered from an adult with an advanced solid tumor such as melanoma, head and neck, liver or kidney cancer. The CDR3 sequence: CASSQEDRVPYGYTF. CDR3 DNA: TGCGCCAGCAGCCAAGAAGACAGGGTCCCCTATGGCTACACCTTC.